This T cell receptor (beta chain) was identified in a study of OX40 agonist ivuxolimab in advanced cancers. Study information: At doses from 0.01 to 10 mg/kg, patients were given intravenous ivuxolimab every 2 weeks. Three partial responders included one hepatocellular carcinoma patient and two cutaneous melanoma patients.

The sample holds one count of this clone. Only in-frame clones appear in the TCRdb table, and some are missing; sequencing was by immunoSEQ multiplex PCR. This table holds more than 65,000 clones, approximately 92% found once. Germline V gives CDR1 MGHRA, CDR2 YSYEKL. This CDR3 has 18 residues. V was pared by 2 bases and J by 5 bases, with 12 bases of the junction left unmatched. The specimen was CD4+ or CD8+ T cells sorted from blood, collected in a trial of the OX40 agonist ivuxolimab. The clonotype comes from an adult with an advanced solid tumor such as melanoma, head and neck, liver or kidney cancer. The V call is TRBV4-1, the J call TRBJ2-4; 10 positions match TRBD2. In DNA, the CDR3 is TGCGCCAGCAGCCAAACAATGGGAGCGGGGGGGCCCCAAAACATTCAGTACTTC. Protein product: CASSQTMGAGGPQNIQYF.